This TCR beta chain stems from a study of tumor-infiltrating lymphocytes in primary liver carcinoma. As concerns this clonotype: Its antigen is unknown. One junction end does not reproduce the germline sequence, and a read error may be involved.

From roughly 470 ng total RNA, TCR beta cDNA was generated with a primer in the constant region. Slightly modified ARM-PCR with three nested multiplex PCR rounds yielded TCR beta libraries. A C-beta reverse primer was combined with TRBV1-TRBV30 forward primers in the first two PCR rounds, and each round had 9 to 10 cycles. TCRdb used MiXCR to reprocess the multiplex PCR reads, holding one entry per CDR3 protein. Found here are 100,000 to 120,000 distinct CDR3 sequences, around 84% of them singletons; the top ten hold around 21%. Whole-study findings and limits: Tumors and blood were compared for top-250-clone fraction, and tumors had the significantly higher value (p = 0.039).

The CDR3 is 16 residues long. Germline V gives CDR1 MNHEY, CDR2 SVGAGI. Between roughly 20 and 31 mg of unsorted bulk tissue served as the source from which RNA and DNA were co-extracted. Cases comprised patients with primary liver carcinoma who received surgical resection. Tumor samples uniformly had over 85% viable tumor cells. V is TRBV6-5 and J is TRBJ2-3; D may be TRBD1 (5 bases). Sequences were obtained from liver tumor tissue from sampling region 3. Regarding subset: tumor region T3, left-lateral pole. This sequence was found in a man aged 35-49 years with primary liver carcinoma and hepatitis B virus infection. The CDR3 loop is CASSFSSHGAPETQYF. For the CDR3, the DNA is TGTGCCAGCAGTTTCTCATCCCATGGGGCCCCAGAAACGCAGTATTTT.